The rows below give T cell receptor beta chains drawn from one sample of a study of blood T cell repertoires in COVID-19. This table comes from immunoSEQ multiplex PCR, and its TCRdb copy is limited to in-frame clones, with some not included. The sample holds under 60,000 clones; roughly four fifths are singletons and the top ten take around 7%. Material: peripheral blood. These receptors all come from a man between 40 and 49 years old with acute or convalescent COVID-19. Each CDR3 is given with its conserved first and last residue. D genes are given only for firm matches. Only some rows state a clone size, as once, few, many or a class for expanded clones.

TRBV19,TRBJ2-3,.,.,TGTGCCAGTAGCGCCCAAGCGGGCGCTAGCACAGATACGCAGTATTTT,CASSAQAGASTDTQYF
TRBV7-2,TRBJ2-1,.,.,TGTGCCAGCAGAGGCGAGGGCGTAGGGCGGTGGAATGAGCAGTTCTTC,CASRGEGVGRWNEQFF
TRBV14,TRBJ1-2,few,TRBD1,TGTGCCAGCAGCCAAAAAGACAGGGCTGGCTACACCTTC,CASSQKDRAGYTF
TRBV6-5,TRBJ1-1,.,.,TGTGCCAGCAGCGGACTGATGAACACTGAAGCTTTCTTT,CASSGLMNTEAFF
TRBV2,TRBJ1-5,.,TRBD1,TGTGCCAGCAGTGAGAGGGGGCTGGGCAATCAGCCCCAGCATTTT,CASSERGLGNQPQHF
TRBV19,TRBJ2-7,.,.,TGTGCCAGTAGTATAGGTATTGGGACAACCTACGAGCAGTACTTC,CASSIGIGTTYEQYF
TRBV7-3,TRBJ2-3,.,.,TGTGCCAGCAGCTTAAACTCAGATACGCAGTATTTT,CASSLNSDTQYF
TRBV7-2,TRBJ2-3,few,.,TGTGCCAGCAGCTTATTGCGGGGGCGCACAGATACGCAGTATTTT,CASSLLRGRTDTQYF
TRBV27,TRBJ2-7,.,TRBD2,TGTGCCAGCAGTTATGGCGGGGGTTCCTACGAGCAGTACTTC,CASSYGGGSYEQYF
TRBV30,TRBJ1-3,.,.,TGTGCCTGGAGTGTACAGTATATCTCTGGAAACACCATATATTTT,CAWSVQYISGNTIYF
TRBV9,TRBJ2-3,once,.,TGTGCCAGCAGCGTTTCCGTAATCGGGACAGATACGCAGTATTTT,CASSVSVIGTDTQYF
TRBV5-1,TRBJ1-1,.,.,TGCGCCAGCAGCCTGGACAGCCGGGGCACTGAAGCTTTCTTT,CASSLDSRGTEAFF
TRBV6-5,TRBJ1-2,.,.,TGTGCCAGCAGTTACATAGCTACCTATGGCTACACCTTC,CASSYIATYGYTF
TRBV5-1,TRBJ1-1,.,TRBD1,TGCGCCAGCAGCTTTAGGACAGGGACGGACACTGAAGCTTTCTTT,CASSFRTGTDTEAFF
TRBV4-3,TRBJ1-5,.,.,TGCGCCAGCAGCCAAGGGACAGTTAATCAGCCCCAGCATTTT,CASSQGTVNQPQHF
TRBV6-5,TRBJ2-7,.,.,TGTGCCAGCAGGGGCGATAGTTACGCCTACGAGCAGTACTTC,CASRGDSYAYEQYF
TRBV4-3,TRBJ1-3,few,.,TGCGCCAGCAGCCAAGCCATCTCTGGAAACACCATATATTTT,CASSQAISGNTIYF
TRBV6-5,TRBJ1-2,.,.,TGTGCCAGCAGCGTACGACAGTCCTCTGGCTACACCTTC,CASSVRQSSGYTF
TRBV12-3/TRBV12-4,TRBJ2-3,.,.,TGTGCCAGCAGTCTCGACAGTCGGGCGCAGTATTTT,CASSLDSRAQYF
TRBV6-2/TRBV6-3,TRBJ2-7,.,.,TGTGCCAGCACCCCCCCCGCGTCTAGGTACGAGCAGTACTTC,CASTPPASRYEQYF
TRBV5-1,TRBJ2-2,.,.,TGCGCCAGCAGCTTTCGGGGGGCCGGCACCGGGGAGCTGTTTTTT,CASSFRGAGTGELFF
TRBV2,TRBJ1-2,few,.,TGTGCCAGCAGGCCCGGGGGAGGGACCTATGGCTACACCTTC,CASRPGGGTYGYTF
TRBV5-5,TRBJ1-2,once,.,TGTGCCAGCAGATCCATTCAGGGGAACTATGGCTACACCTTC,CASRSIQGNYGYTF
TRBV9,TRBJ2-7,.,TRBD1,TGTGCCAGCAGCGTGGACAGGGGGTACGAGCAGTACTTC,CASSVDRGYEQYF
TRBV7-2,TRBJ1-2,.,TRBD1,TGTGCCAGCAGCTTATCATTGACAGGGGGCGGTTTAGGCTATGGCTACACCTTC,CASSLSLTGGGLGYGYTF
TRBV6-1,TRBJ1-2,.,.,TGTGCCAGCAGTGTAGCTCGTGGCTACACCTTC,CASSVARGYTF
TRBV19,TRBJ1-2,.,TRBD1,TGTGCCAGTGGGGACAGGGGGCCCTATGGCTACACCTTC,CASGDRGPYGYTF
TRBV5-1,TRBJ2-6,.,.,TGCGCCAGCAGCTTCACAGCTGGGGCCAACGTCCTGACTTTC,CASSFTAGANVLTF
TRBV1,TRBJ2-5,.,.,TGCACCAGCAGCCAGTCCGGGACTAGCTTGACAGAGACCCAGTACTTC,CTSSQSGTSLTETQYF
TRBV27,TRBJ1-1,.,TRBD1,TGTGCCAGCAGTCGGACAGGGGGGGGTACTGAAGCTTTCTTT,CASSRTGGGTEAFF
TRBV6-5,TRBJ2-3,once,.,TGTGCCAGCAGTTTAAGTTTGAGCACGCAGTATTTT,CASSLSLSTQYF